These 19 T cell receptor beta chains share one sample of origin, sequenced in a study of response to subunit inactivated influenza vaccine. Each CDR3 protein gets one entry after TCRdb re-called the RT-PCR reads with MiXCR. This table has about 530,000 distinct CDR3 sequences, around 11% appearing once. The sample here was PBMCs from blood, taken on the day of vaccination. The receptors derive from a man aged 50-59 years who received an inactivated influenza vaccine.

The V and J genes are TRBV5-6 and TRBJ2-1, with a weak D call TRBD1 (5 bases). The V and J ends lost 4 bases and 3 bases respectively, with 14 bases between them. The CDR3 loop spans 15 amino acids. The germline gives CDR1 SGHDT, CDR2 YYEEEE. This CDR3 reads CASSDDSFVYNEQFF. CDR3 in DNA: TGTGCCAGCAGCGACGACAGCTTCGTCTACAATGAGCAGTTCTTC.

In nucleotides, the CDR3 is TGTGCCAGCAGCTTACATTTTGCGGTCTCTAGCACAGATACGCAGTATTTT. Protein product: CASSLHFAVSSTDTQYF. The gene calls are TRBV7-9 and TRBJ2-3; D is uncertain. Trimming shortened V by 2 bases and J by 0 bases, and 15 bases separated the two germline ends. The V gene's germline CDR1 is SEHNR and CDR2 FQNEAQ (reference sequence). The CDR3 is 17 amino acids.

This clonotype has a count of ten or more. The CDR3 loop reads CASKLDVSNQPQHF. The CDR3 DNA reads TGCGCCAGCAAACTGGACGTTAGCAATCAGCCCCAGCATTTT. The chain combines TRBV10-2 with TRBJ1-5; D gene ambiguous. Between the trimmed V and J ends, which lost 7 bases and 0 bases, there was a span of 10 bases. This CDR3 is built from 14 residues. Germline-derived CDR1 and CDR2 are WSHSY and SAAADI.

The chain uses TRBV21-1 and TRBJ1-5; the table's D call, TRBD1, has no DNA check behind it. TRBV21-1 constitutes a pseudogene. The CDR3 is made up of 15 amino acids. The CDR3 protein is CASSKLRAGNQPQHF. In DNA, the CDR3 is TGTGCCAGCAGCAAATTAAGAGCAGGGAATCAGCCCCAGCATTTT.

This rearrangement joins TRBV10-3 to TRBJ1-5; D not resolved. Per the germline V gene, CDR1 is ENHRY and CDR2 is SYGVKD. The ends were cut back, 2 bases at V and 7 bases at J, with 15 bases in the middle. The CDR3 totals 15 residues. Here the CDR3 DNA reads TGTGCCATCAGTGAGCCCGGCGAAGCGGGCCAGCCCCAGCATTTT. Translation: CAISEPGEAGQPQHF.

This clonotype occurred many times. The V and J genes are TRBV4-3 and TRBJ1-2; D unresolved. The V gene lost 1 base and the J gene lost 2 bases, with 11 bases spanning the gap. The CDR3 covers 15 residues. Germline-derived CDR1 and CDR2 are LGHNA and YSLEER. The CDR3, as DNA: TGCGCCAGCAGCCAAGTGGCCAGCTACAACTATGGCTACACCTTC. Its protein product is CASSQVASYNYGYTF.

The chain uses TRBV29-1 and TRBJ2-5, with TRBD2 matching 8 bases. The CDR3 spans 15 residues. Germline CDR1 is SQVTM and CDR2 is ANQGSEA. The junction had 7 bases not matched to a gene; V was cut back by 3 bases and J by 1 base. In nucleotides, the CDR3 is TGCAGCGTTGAGTTAGGCGGGGGGACCCAAGAGACCCAGTACTTC. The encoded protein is CSVELGGGTQETQYF.

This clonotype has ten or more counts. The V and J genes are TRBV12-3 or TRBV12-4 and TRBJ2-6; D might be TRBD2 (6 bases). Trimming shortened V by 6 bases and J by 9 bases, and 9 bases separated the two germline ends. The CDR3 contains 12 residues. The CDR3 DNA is TGTGCCAGCAGAGCAGCGGGCAACGTCCTGACTTTC. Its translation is CASRAAGNVLTF.

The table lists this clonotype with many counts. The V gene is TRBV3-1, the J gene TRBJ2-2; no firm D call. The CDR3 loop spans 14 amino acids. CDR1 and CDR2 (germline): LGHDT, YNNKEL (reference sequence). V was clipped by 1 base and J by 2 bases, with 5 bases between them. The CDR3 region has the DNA TGTGCCAGCAGCCAAGTACAAAACACCGGGGAGCTGTTTTTT. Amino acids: CASSQVQNTGELFF.

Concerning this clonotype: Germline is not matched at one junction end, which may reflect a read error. The CDR3 DNA reads as TGTGCCAGCAGCCCGCCAAGGGGGGGATTGATAAGCACAGATACCCAGTATTTT. It translates to CASSPPRGGLISTDTQYF. The chain couples TRBV7-3 to TRBJ2-3; D might be TRBD2 (7 bases). This CDR3 comprises 18 residues. In germline, CDR1 is SGHTA, CDR2 FQGTGA.

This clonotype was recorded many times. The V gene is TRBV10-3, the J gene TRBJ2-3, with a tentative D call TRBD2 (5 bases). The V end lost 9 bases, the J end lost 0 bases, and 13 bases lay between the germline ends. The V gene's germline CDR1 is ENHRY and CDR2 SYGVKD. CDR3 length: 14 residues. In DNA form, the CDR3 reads TGTGCCATTTGGACTGAGAGCAGCACAGATACGCAGTATTTT. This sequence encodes CAIWTESSTDTQYF.

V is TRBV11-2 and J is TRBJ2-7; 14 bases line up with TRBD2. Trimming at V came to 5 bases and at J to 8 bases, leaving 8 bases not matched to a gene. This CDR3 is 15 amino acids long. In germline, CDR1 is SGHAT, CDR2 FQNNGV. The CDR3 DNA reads TGTGCCAGCAGCGGACCGGGACTAGCGGGGGTCAAGCAGTACTTC. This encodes CASSGPGLAGVKQYF. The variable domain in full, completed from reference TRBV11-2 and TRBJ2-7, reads EAGVAQSPRYKIIEKRQSVAFWCNPISGHATLYWYQQILGQGPKLLIQFQNNGVVDDSQLPKDRFSAERLKGVDSTLKIQPAKLEDSAVYLCASSGPGLAGVKQYFGPGTRLTVT.

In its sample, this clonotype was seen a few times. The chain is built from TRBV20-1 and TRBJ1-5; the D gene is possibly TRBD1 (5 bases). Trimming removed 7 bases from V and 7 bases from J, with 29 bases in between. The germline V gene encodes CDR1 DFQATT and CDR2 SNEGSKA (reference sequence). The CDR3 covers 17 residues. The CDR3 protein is CSVRQGLNPLSRQPQHF. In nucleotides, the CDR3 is TGCAGTGTAAGGCAGGGCTTAAATCCCCTTTCGAGACAGCCCCAGCATTTT.

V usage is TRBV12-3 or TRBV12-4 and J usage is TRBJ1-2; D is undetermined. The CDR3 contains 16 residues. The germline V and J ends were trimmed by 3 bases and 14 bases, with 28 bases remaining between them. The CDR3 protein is CASSFGRTSSVYGQTF. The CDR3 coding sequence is TGTGCCAGCAGTTTCGGCAGGACCTCTTCGGTCTATGGCCAGACCTTC.

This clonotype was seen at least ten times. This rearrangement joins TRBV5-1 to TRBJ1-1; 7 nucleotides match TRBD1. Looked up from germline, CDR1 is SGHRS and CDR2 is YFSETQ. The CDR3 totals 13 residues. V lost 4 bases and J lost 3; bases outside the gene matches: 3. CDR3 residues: CASSRGTDTEAFF. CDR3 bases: TGCGCCAGCAGCCGGGGGACAGACACTGAAGCTTTCTTT. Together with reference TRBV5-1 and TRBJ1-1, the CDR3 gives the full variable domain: KAGVTQTPRYLIKTRGQQVTLSCSPISGHRSVSWYQQTPGQGLQFLFEYFSETQRNKGNFPGRFSGRQFSNSRSEMNVSTLELGDSALYLCASSRGTDTEAFFGQGTRLTVV.

CDR3 sequence (DNA): TGCAGTGCTACTCAGGGGCGCGGTTCACCCCTCCACTTT. The encoded protein is CSATQGRGSPLHF. J is TRBJ1-6 and V is TRBV20-1; D might be TRBD1 (6 bases). Trimming cost V 4 bases and J 9 bases, with 13 bases left between them. CDR1 DFQATT and CDR2 SNEGSKA come from the germline V gene (reference sequence). This CDR3 contains 13 residues.

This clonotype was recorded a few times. The CDR3 loop reads CASSQGAQLAGYLSYNEQFF. The CDR3 DNA sequence: TGTGCCAGCAGCCAAGGTGCTCAACTAGCGGGATATTTATCCTACAATGAGCAGTTCTTC. V usage is TRBV14 and J usage is TRBJ2-1; 10 bases line up with TRBD2. The CDR3 contains 20 residues. From germline, CDR1 is SGHDN and CDR2 FVKESK. The ends lost 1 base at V and 1 base at J; junction bases unmatched: 13. The full variable domain, its missing parts supplied by reference TRBV14 and TRBJ2-1, is EAGVTQFPSHSVIEKGQTVTLRCDPISGHDNLYWYRRVMGKEIKFLLHFVKESKQDESGMPNNRFLAERTGGTYSTLKVQPAELEDSGVYFCASSQGAQLAGYLSYNEQFFGPGTRLTVL.

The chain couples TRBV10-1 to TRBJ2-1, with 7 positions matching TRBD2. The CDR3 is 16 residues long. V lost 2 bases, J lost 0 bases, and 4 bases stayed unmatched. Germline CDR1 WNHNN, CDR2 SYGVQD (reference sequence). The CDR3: CASSETGGSSYNEQFF. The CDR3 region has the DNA TGCGCCAGCAGTGAGACGGGCGGGAGCTCCTACAATGAGCAGTTCTTC.

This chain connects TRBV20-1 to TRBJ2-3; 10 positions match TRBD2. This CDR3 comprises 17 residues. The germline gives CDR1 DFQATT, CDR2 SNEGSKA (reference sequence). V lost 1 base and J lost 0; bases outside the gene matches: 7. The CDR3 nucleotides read TGCAGTGCTAGAGGAAGCGGGGGGGCAATTAGCACAGATACGCAGTATTTT. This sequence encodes CSARGSGGAISTDTQYF.